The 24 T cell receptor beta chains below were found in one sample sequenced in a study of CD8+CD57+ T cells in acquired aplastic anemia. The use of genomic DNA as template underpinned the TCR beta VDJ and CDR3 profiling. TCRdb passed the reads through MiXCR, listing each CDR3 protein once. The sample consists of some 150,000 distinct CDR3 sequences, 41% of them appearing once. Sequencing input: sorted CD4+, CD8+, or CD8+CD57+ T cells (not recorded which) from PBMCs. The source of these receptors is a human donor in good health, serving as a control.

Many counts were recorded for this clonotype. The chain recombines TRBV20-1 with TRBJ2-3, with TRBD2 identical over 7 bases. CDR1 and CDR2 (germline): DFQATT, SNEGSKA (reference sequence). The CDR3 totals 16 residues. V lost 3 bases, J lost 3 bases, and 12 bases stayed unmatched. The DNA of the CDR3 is TGCAGTGCTAGGAAGGGAGGGGCGGATATAACAGATACGCAGTATTTT. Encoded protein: CSARKGGADITDTQYF.

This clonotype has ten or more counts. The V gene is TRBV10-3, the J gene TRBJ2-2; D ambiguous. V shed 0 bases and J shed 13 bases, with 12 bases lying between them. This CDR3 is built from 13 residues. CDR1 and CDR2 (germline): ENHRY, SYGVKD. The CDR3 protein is CAISESSDVRLFF. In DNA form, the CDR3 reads TGTGCCATCAGTGAGTCATCGGACGTCAGGCTGTTTTTT.

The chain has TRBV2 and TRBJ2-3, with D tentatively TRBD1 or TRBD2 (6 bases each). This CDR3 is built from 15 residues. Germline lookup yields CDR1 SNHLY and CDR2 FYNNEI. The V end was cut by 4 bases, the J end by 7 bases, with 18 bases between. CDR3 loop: CASSVTIGGVYTQYF. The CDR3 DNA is TGTGCCAGCAGTGTGACGATCGGGGGCGTCTATACGCAGTATTTT. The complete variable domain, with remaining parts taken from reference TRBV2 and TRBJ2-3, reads EPEVTQTPSHQVTQMGQEVILRCVPISNHLYFYWYRQILGQKVEFLVSFYNNEISEKSEIFDDQFSVERPDGSNFTLKIRSTKLEDSAMYFCASSVTIGGVYTQYFGPGTRLTVL.

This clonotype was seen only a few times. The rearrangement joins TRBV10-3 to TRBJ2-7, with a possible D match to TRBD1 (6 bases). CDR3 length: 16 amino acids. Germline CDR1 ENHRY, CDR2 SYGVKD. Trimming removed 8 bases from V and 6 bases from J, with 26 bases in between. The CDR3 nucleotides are TGTGCCATCGGAGATCCAGGGGTAGGGGCGCAGGTCGAGCAGTACTTC. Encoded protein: CAIGDPGVGAQVEQYF.

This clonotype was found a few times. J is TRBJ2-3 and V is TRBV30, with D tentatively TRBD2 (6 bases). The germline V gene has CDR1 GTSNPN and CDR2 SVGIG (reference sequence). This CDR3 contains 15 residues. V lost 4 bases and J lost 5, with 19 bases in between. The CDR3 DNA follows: TGTGCCTGGAAGGGCCTGAGGGCGGGGATAGATACGCAGTATTTT. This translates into CAWKGLRAGIDTQYF.

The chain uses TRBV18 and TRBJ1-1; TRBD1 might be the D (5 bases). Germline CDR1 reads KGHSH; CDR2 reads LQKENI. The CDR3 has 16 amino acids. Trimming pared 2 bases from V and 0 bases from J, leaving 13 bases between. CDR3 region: CASSPRSTGLNTEAFF. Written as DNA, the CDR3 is TGTGCCAGCTCACCAAGGTCAACGGGACTGAACACTGAAGCTTTCTTT.

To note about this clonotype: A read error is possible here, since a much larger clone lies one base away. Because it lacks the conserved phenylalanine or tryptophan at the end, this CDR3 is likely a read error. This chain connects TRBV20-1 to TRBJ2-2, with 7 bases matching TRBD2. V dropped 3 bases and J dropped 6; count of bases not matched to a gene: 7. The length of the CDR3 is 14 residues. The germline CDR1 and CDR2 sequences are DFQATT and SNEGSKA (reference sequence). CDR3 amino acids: CSARGGRNPGELFL. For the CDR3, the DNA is TGCAGTGCTAGGGGGGGGAGGAATCCCGGGGAGCTGTTTCTT.

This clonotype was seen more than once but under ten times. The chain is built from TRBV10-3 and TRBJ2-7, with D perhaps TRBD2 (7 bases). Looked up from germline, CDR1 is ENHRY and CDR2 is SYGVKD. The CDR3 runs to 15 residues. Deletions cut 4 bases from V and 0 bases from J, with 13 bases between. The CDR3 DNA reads TGTGCCATCAGTGGGGGAGGGGGGAGCTCCTACGAGCAGTACTTC. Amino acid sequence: CAISGGGGSSYEQYF.

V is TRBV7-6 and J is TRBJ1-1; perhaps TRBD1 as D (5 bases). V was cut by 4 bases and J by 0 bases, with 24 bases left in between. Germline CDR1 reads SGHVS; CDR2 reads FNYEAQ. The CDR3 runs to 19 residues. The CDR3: CASSSPSDRQSTMNTEAFF. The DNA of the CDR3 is TGTGCCAGCAGCTCCCCCTCCGACAGACAGTCAACCATGAACACTGAAGCTTTCTTT.

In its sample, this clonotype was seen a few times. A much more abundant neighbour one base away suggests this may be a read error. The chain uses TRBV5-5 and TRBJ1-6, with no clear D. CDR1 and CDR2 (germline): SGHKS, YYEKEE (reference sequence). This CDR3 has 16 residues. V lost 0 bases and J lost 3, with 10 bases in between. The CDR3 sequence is CASSLAGVLYNSPLHF. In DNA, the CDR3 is TGTGCCAGCAGCTTGGCCGGGGTACTCTATAATTCACCCCTCCACTTT.

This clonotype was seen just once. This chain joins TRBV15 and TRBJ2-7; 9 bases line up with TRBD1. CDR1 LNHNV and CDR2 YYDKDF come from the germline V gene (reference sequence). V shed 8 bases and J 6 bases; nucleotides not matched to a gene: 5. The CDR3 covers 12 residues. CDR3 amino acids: CATGTGTGEQYF. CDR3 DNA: TGTGCCACCGGGACAGGGACGGGCGAGCAGTACTTC.

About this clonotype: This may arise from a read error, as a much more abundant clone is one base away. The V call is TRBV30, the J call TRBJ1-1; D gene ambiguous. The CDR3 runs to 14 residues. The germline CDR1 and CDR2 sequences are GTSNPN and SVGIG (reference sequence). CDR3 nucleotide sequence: TGTGCCTGGAGTGTGAGTCCGGTGAACGCTGAAGCTTTCTTT. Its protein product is CAWSVSPVNAEAFF.

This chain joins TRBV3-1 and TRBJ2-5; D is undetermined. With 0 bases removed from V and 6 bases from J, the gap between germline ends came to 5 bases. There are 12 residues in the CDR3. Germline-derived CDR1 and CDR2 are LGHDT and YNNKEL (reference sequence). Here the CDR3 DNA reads TGTGCCAGCAGCCAAGATAAGAAGACCCAGTACTTC. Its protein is CASSQDKKTQYF.

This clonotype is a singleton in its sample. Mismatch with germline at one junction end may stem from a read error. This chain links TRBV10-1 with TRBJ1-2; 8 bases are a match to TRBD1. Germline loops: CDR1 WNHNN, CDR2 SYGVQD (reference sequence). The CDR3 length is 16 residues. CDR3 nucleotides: TGCGCCAGTAGTGAGCCGGACAGGGACCCAAGCTATGGCTACACCTTC. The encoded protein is CASSEPDRDPSYGYTF.

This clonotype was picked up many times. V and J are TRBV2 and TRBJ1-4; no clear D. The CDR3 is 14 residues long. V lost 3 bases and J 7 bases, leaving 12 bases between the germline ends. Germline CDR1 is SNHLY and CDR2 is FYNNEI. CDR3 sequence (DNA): TGTGCCAGCAGTGAGGGCAGGTCCGGTGAAAAACTGTTTTTT. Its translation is CASSEGRSGEKLFF.

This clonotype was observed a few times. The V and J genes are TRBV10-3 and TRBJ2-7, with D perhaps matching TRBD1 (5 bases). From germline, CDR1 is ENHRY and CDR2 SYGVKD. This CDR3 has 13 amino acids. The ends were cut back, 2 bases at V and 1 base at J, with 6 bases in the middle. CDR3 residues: CAISETGSYEQYF. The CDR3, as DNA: TGTGCCATCAGTGAGACAGGATCCTACGAGCAGTACTTC.

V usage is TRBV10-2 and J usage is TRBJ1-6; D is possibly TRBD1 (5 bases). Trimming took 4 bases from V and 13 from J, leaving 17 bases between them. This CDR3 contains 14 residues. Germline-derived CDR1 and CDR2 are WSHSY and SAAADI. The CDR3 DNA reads TGCGCCAGCAGTGGACTAGCGGGGGGATATCCCCTCCACTTT. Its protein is CASSGLAGGYPLHF.

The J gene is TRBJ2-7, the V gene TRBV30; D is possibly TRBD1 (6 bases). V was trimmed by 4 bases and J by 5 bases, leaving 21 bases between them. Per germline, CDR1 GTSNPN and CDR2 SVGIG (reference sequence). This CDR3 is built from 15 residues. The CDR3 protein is CAWTRPDRFVHEQYF. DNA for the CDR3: TGTGCCTGGACCCGCCCCGACAGGTTTGTACACGAGCAGTACTTC.

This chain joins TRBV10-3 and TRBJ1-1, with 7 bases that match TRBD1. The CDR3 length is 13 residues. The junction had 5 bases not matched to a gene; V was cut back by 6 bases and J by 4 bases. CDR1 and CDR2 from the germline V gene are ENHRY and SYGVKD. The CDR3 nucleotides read TGTGCCATCAGACTGAACAGGGGCACTGAAGCTTTCTTT. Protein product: CAIRLNRGTEAFF.

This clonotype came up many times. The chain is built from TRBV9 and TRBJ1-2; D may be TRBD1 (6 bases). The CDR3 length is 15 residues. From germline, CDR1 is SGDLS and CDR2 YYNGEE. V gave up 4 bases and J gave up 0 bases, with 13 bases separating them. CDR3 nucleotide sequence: TGTGCCAGCAGCCCCCAACAGGGTGCTAACTATGGCTACACCTTC. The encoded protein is CASSPQQGANYGYTF.

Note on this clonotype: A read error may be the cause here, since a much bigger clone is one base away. The CDR3 spells CASSQEFYGTEALF. CDR3 coding DNA: TGCGCCAGCAGCCAAGAATTCTATGGGACTGAAGCTCTCTTT. The chain links TRBV4-1 to TRBJ1-1; perhaps TRBD1 as D (5 bases). CDR1 MGHRA and CDR2 YSYEKL come from the germline V gene. CDR3 length: 14 amino acids.

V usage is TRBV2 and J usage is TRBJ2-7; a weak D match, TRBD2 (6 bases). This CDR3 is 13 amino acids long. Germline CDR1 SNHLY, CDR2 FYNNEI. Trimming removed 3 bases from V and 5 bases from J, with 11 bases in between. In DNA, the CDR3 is TGTGCCAGCAGTGACGGCGGGGTGGACGAGCAGTACTTC. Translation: CASSDGGVDEQYF.

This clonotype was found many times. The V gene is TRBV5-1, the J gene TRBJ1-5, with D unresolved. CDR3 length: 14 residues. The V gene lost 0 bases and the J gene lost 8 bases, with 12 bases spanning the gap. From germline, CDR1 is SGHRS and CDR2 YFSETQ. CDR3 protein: CASSLVGGREPQHF. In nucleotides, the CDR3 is TGCGCCAGCAGCTTGGTAGGAGGGCGGGAGCCCCAGCATTTT.

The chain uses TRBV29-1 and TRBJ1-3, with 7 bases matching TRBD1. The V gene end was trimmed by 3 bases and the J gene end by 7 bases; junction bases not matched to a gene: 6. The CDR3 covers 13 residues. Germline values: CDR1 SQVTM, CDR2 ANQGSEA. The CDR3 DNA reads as TGCAGCGTTGAGAACAGGGGAGGGAACACCATATATTTT. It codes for CSVENRGGNTIYF.